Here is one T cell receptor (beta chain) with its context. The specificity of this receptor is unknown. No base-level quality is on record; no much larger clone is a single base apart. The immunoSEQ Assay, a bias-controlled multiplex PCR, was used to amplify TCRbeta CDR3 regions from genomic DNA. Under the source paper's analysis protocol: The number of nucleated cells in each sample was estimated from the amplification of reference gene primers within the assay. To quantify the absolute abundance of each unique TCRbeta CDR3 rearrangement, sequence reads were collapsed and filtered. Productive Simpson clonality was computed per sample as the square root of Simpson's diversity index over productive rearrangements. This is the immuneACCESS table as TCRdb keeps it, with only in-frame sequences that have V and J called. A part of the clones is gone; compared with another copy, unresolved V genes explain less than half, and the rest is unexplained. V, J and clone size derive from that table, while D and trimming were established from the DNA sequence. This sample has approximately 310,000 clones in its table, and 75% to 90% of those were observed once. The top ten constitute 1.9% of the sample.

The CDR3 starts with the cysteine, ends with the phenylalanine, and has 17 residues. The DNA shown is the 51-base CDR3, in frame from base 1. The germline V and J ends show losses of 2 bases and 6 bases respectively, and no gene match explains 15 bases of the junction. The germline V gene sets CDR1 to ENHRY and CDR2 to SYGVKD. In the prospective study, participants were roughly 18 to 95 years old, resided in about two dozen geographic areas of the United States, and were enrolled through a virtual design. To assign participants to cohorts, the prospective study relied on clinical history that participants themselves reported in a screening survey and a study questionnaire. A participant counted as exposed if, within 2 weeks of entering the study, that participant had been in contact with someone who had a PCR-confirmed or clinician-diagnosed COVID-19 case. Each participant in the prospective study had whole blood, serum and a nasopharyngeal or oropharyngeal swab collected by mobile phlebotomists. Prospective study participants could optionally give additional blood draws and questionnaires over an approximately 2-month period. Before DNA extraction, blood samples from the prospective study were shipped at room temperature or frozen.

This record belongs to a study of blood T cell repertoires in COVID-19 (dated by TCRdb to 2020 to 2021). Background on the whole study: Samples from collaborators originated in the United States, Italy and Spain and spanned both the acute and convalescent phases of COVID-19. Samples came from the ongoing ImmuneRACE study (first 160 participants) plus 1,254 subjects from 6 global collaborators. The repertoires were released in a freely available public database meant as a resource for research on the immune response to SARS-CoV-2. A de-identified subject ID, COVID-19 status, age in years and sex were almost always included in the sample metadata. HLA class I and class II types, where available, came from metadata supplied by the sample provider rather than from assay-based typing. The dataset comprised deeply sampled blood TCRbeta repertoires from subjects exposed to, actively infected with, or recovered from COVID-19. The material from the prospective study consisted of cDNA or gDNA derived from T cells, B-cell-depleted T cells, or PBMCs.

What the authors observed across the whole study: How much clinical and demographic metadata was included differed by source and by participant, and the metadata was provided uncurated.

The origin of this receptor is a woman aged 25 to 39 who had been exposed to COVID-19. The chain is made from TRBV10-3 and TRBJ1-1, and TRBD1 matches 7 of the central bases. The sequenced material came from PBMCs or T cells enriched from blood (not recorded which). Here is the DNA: TGTGCCATCAGTGAGGCGGGCTATACAGGGGATGGGCCTGAAGCTTTCTTT. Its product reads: CAISEAGYTGDGPEAFF.